The next 8 T cell receptor beta chains were all read from a single sample in a study of T cells in localized non-small cell lung cancer. Data came from immunoSEQ multiplex PCR; TCRdb stores just in-frame clones and leaves some out. There are some 30,000 clones in the sample; around 90% occur only once, and 17% lies in the top ten. The source material was peripheral blood mononuclear cells, sampled before any cancer treatment. These receptors were taken from a man aged 35 to 69 with stage III lung adenocarcinoma.

The chain recombines TRBV19 with TRBJ2-2, with D hard to call. V dropped 4 bases and J dropped 1 base, with 7 bases sitting between them. The V gene's germline CDR1 is LNHDA and CDR2 SQIVND (reference sequence). CDR3 length: 14 residues. This chain's CDR3 is CASSKDGNTGELFF. As DNA, the CDR3 is TGTGCCAGTAGTAAGGACGGGAACACCGGGGAGCTGTTTTTT.

This clone showed up just once. The rearrangement uses TRBV5-1 and TRBJ2-3, with TRBD2 matching 16 bases. The germline V gene has CDR1 SGHRS and CDR2 YFSETQ. V lost 5 bases, J lost 4 bases, and 13 bases stayed unmatched. The CDR3 spans 19 residues. This CDR3 reads CASSSSGTSGGAPSDTQYF. CDR3 coding DNA: TGCGCCAGCAGTTCATCCGGGACTAGCGGGGGGGCTCCTTCAGATACGCAGTATTTT.

This clone was seen a handful of times. Written as DNA, the CDR3 is TGTGCCAGCCAGCCAGGAAGGTCCTACAATGAGCAGTTCTTC. Translated: CASQPGRSYNEQFF. The chain combines TRBV6-6 with TRBJ2-1, with unresolved D. The CDR3 loop spans 14 amino acids. CDR1 and CDR2 from the germline V gene are MNHNY and SVGAGI (reference sequence). Trimming took off 8 bases at V and 1 base at J, with 12 bases between the two ends.

The V call is TRBV11-2, the J call TRBJ2-1, with 10 bases identical to TRBD2. The CDR3 runs 15 residues. The ends lost 4 bases at V and 7 bases at J; junction bases unmatched: 7. Germline loops: CDR1 SGHAT, CDR2 FQNNGV. CDR3 coding DNA: TGTGCCAGCAGCTCAGAGCGGGGGGGCAGGAATGAGCAGTTCTTC. This translates into CASSSERGGRNEQFF.

The chain links TRBV20-1 to TRBJ1-6; TRBD1 matches at 8 bases. Germline V gives CDR1 DFQATT, CDR2 SNEGSKA (reference sequence). The CDR3 consists of 11 residues. After removal of 5 bases from V and 15 bases from J, the junction contained 6 bases not matched to a gene. The CDR3 region is CSAAGGLLLHF. For the CDR3, the DNA is TGCAGTGCTGCAGGGGGCCTTCTCCTCCACTTT.

The chain carries TRBV14 and TRBJ2-5, with D tentatively TRBD2 (5 bases). The length of the CDR3 is 15 residues. V shed 2 bases and J shed 2 bases, with 12 bases lying between them. Germline loops: CDR1 SGHDN, CDR2 FVKESK. This chain's CDR3 is CASSQYRGIQETQYF. The CDR3 DNA is TGTGCCAGCAGCCAATACCGGGGAATACAAGAGACCCAGTACTTC.

This chain links TRBV28 with TRBJ2-7; no clear D. The CDR3 is 14 residues long. Deletions cut 7 bases from V and 1 base from J, with 14 bases between. Per the germline V gene, CDR1 is MDHEN and CDR2 is SYDVKM. The CDR3 DNA reads TGTGCCAGCACCGACTCGAGTACTTCCTACGAGCAGTACTTC. Translating gives CASTDSSTSYEQYF.

The chain is built from TRBV6-6 and TRBJ2-7; tentatively, D is TRBD2 (7 bases). The V gene lost 2 bases and the J gene lost 2 bases, with 10 bases spanning the gap. The CDR3 runs 14 residues. Germline loops: CDR1 MNHNY, CDR2 SVGAGI (reference sequence). CDR3 region: CASSYGGGAYEQYF. CDR3 sequence (DNA): TGTGCCAGCAGTTACGGAGGGGGGGCCTACGAGCAGTACTTC.